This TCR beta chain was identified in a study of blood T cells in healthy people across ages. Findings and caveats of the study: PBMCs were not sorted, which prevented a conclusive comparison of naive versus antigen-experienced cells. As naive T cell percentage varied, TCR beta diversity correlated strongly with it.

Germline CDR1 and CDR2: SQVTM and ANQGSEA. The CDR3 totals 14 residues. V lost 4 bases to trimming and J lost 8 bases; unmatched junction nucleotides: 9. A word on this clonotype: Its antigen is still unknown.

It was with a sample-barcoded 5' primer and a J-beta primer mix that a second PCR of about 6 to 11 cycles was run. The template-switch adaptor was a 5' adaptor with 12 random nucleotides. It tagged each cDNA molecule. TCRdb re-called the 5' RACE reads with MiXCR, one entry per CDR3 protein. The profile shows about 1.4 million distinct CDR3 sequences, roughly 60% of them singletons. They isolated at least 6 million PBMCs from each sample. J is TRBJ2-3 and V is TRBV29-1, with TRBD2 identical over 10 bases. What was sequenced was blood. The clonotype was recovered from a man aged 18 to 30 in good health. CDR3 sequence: CSVGGLAGVTTQYF. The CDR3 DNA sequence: TGCAGCGTTGGGGGCCTAGCGGGAGTTACTACGCAGTATTTT.